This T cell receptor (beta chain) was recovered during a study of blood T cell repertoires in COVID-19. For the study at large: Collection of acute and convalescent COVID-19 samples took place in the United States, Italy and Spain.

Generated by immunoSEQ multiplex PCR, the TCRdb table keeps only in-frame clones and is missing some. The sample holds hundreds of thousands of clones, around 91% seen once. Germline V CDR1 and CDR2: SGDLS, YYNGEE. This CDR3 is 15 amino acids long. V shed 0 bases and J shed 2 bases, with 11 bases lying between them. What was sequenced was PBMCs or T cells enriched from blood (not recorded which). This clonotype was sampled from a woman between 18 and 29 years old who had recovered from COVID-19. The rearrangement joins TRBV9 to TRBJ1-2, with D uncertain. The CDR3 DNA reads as TGTGCCAGCAGCGTAGGCCCCCACAGAAACTATGGCTACACCTTC. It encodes CASSVGPHRNYGYTF.